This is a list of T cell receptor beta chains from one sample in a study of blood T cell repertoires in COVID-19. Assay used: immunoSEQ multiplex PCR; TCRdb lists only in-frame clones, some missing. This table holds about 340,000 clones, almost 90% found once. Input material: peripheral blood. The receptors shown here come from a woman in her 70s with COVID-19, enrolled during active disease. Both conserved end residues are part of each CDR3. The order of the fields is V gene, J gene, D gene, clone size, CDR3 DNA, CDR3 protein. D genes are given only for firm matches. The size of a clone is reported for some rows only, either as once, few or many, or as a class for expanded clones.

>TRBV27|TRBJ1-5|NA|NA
TGTGCCAGCACCCCCCGGGACACTCCCAATCAGCCCCAGCATTTT
CASTPRDTPNQPQHF
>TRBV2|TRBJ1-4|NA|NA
TGTGCCAGCGTCTTCGGGGAGGCTAATGAAAAACTGTTTTTT
CASVFGEANEKLFF
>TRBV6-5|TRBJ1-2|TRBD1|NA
TGTGCCAGCAGACTGGACAGGTCCTATGGCTACACCTTC
CASRLDRSYGYTF
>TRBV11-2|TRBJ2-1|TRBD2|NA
TGTGCCAGCAGCTTAGATGAAGGGACTAGTGAGTTCTTC
CASSLDEGTSEFF
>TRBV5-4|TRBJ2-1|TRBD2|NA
TGTGCCAGCAGCTTGAGGGGACTAAACAATGAGCAGTTCTTC
CASSLRGLNNEQFF
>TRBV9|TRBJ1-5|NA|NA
TGTGCCAGCAGCGTAGGGGGAGGGGGCAATCAGCCCCAGCATTTT
CASSVGGGGNQPQHF
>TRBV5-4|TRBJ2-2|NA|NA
TGTGCCAGCAGCTGGGGCAGTGACACCGGGGAGCTGTTTTTT
CASSWGSDTGELFF
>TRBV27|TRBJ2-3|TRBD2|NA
TGTGCCAGCTTTAGCGGGGGGACCCGGGATACGCAGTATTTT
CASFSGGTRDTQYF
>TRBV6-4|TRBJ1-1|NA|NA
TGTGCCAGCAGTGAGAAGGAGGGTACCGCGATCGCTTTCTTT
CASSEKEGTAIAFF
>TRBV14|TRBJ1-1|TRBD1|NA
TGTGCCAGCAGTCTCATCCGGGACAGGGGATCCGCTTTCTTT
CASSLIRDRGSAFF
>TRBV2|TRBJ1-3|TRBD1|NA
TGTGCCAGCAGTGCCCGACAGGGGGCGGACACCATATATTTT
CASSARQGADTIYF
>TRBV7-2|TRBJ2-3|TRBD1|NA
TGTGCCAGCAGCCCCCGAGGACAGGCGGATACGCAGTATTTT
CASSPRGQADTQYF
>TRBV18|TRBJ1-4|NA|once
TGTGCCAGCTCACCGGTCTCGGGGGAAAAACTGTTTTTT
CASSPVSGEKLFF
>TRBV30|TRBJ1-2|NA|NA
TGTGCCTGGAGTTGGCTGGGAGGGGATGGCTACACCTTC
CAWSWLGGDGYTF
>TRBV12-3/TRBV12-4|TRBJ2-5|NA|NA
TGTGCCAGCAGTTTGTCGGAGACCCAGTACTTC
CASSLSETQYF
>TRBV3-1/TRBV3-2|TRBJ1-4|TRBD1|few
TGTGCCAGCAGCGACAGGGGAATTGAAAAACTGTTTTTT
CASSDRGIEKLFF
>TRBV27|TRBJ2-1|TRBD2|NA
TGTGCCAGCAGTTCCAGACGGGGGGTAAACTACAATGAGCAGTTCTTC
CASSSRRGVNYNEQFF
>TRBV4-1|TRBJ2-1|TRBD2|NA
TGCGCCAGCAGCCACGCGGGGGTAAACAATGAGCAGTTCTTC
CASSHAGVNNEQFF
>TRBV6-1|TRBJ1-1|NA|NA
TGTGCCAGCAGTGAAGGTCCTGGTCCGCGGGGGCTTGGCACTGAAGCTTTCTTT
CASSEGPGPRGLGTEAFF
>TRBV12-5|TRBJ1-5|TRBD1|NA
TGTGCTAGTGGCACGGGAACAGGGGGCAATCAGCCCCAGCATTTT
CASGTGTGGNQPQHF
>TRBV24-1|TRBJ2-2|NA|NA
TGTGCCACCAGTGATCAAGGGGGTAAGGACACCGGGGAGCTGTTTTTT
CATSDQGGKDTGELFF
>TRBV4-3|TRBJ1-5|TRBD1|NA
TGCGCCAGCAGCCAAGATAAAGGGACAGGGTCGCCTCAGCCCCAGCATTTT
CASSQDKGTGSPQPQHF